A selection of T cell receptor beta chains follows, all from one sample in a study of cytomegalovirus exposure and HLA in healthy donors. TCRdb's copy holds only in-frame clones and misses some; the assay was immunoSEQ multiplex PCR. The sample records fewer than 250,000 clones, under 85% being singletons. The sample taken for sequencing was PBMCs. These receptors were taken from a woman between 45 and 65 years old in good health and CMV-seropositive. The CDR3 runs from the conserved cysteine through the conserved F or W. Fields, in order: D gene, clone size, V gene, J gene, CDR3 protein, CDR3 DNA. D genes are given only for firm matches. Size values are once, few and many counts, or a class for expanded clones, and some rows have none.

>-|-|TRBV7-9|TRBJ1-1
CASSLTVNTEAFF
TGTGCCAGCAGCTTAACGGTTAACACTGAAGCTTTCTTT
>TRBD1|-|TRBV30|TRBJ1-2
CAWSIAGGYGYTF
TGTGCCTGGAGCATTGCAGGGGGCTATGGCTACACCTTC
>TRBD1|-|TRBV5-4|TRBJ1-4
CASSSGTGGKLFF
TGTGCCAGCAGCTCGGGGACAGGGGGAAAACTGTTTTTT
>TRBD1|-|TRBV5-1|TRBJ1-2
CASSSQGDGYTF
TGCGCCAGCAGCTCTCAGGGGGATGGCTACACCTTC
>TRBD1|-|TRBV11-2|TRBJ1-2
CASSLELGRGLNYGYTF
TGTGCCAGCAGCTTAGAGCTAGGAAGGGGGCTTAACTATGGCTACACCTTC
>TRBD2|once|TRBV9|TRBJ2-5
CASSETVSGEVTQYF
TGTGCCAGCAGCGAAACTGTAAGCGGGGAGGTGACCCAGTACTTC
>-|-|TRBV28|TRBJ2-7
CASSSQGIGEQYF
TGTGCCAGCAGTTCCCAGGGTATCGGCGAGCAGTACTTC
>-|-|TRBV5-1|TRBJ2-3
CASRRTVQDTQYF
TGCGCCAGCAGACGGACAGTCCAAGATACGCAGTATTTT
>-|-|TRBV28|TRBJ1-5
CASSLSQGGIQPQHF
TGTGCCAGCAGTTTATCACAGGGCGGTATTCAGCCCCAGCATTTT
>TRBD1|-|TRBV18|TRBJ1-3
CASSKLGQGGNTIYF
TGTGCCAGCTCCAAGTTGGGACAGGGTGGAAACACCATATATTTT
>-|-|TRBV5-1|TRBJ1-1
CASGIQANTEAFF
TGCGCCAGCGGTATACAGGCGAACACTGAAGCTTTCTTT
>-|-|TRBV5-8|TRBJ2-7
CASSPYGGGAGYEQYF
TGTGCCAGCAGCCCCTATGGGGGGGGCGCGGGCTACGAGCAGTACTTC
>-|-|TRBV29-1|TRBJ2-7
CSVTISSYEQYF
TGCAGCGTTACTATCTCCTCCTACGAGCAGTACTTC
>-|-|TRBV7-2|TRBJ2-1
CASRRSSYNEQFF
TGTGCCAGCAGGAGGAGCTCCTACAATGAGCAGTTCTTC
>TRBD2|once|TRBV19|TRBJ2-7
CASGSSGGPYEQYF
TGTGCCAGTGGATCCAGCGGGGGCCCCTACGAGCAGTACTTC
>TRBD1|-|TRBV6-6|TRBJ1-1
CASSRTPTGGFTEAFF
TGTGCCAGCAGTCGGACCCCGACAGGGGGATTCACTGAAGCTTTCTTT
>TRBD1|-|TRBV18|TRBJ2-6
CASSQDRDSGANVLTF
TGTGCCAGCTCCCAGGACAGGGACTCTGGGGCCAACGTCCTGACTTTC
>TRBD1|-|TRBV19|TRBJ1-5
CASSVTGTGEYSNQPQHF
TGTGCCAGTAGTGTCACCGGGACAGGGGAGTATAGCAATCAGCCCCAGCATTTT
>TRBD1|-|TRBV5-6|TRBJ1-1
CASSARQGTAFYTEAFF
TGTGCCAGCAGCGCAAGGCAGGGGACAGCCTTTTACACTGAAGCTTTCTTT
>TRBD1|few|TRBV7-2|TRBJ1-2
CASSRGQGEDGYTF
TGTGCCAGCAGCCGGGGACAGGGTGAGGATGGCTACACCTTC
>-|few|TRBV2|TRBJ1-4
CASSERNEKLFF
TGTGCCAGCAGTGAACGGAATGAAAAACTGTTTTTT
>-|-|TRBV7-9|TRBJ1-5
CASSLLNQPQHF
TGTGCCAGCAGCTTACTTAATCAGCCCCAGCATTTT
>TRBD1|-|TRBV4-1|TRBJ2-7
CASSQAPGQLTYEQYF
TGCGCCAGCAGCCAGGCCCCGGGACAGCTAACCTACGAGCAGTACTTC
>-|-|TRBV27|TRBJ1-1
CASSLSGGMNTEAFF
TGTGCCAGCAGTTTATCGGGAGGTATGAACACTGAAGCTTTCTTT
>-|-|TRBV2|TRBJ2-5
CASSLYPTGLQETQYF
TGTGCCAGCAGTCTCTACCCGACAGGCCTACAAGAGACCCAGTACTTC
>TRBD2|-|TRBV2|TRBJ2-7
CASSAERGSSYEQYF
TGTGCCAGCAGTGCGGAGCGGGGTAGCTCCTACGAGCAGTACTTC
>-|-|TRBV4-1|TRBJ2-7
CASSQDVSVERRTYEQYF
TGCGCCAGCAGCCAAGATGTTTCAGTCGAGAGGAGGACCTACGAGCAGTACTTC
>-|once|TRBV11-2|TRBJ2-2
CASSLLFPGELFF
TGTGCCAGCAGCTTACTATTTCCCGGGGAGCTGTTTTTT
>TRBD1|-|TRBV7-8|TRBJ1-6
CASSFGQGLYSPLHF
TGTGCCAGCAGCTTTGGACAGGGGTTATATTCACCCCTCCACTTT
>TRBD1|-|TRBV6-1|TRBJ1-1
CASSRTGYNTEAFF
TGTGCCAGCAGTAGGACAGGCTACAACACTGAAGCTTTCTTT
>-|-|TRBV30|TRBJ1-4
CAWSRGSNRLTNEKLFF
TGTGCCTGGAGTCGGGGGAGTAACAGGCTGACTAATGAAAAACTGTTTTTT
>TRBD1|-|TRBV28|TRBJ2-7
CASSLRQGSYEQYF
TGTGCCAGCAGTCTAAGACAGGGTTCCTACGAGCAGTACTTC
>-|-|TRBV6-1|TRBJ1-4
CASSEVRGKLFF
TGTGCCAGCAGTGAAGTTAGGGGAAAACTGTTTTTT
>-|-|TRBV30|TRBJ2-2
CAWSMDSTGELFF
TGTGCCTGGAGTATGGACAGCACCGGGGAGCTGTTTTTT
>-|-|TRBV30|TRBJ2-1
CAWSAEYLRNEQFF
TGTGCCTGGAGTGCCGAGTATTTACGCAATGAGCAGTTCTTC
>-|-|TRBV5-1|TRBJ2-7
CASSTDTSSYEQYF
TGCGCCAGCAGCACGGACACTAGCTCCTACGAGCAGTACTTC
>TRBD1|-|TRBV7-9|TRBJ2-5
CASSSPRDRGETQYF
TGTGCCAGCAGCTCCCCCCGGGACAGGGGAGAGACCCAGTACTTC
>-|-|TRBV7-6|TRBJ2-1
CASSPTSPNEQFF
TGTGCCAGCAGCCCTACTAGCCCCAATGAGCAGTTCTTC
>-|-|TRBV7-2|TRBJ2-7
CASSLAGGITYEQYF
TGTGCCAGCAGCTTAGCTGGTGGCATAACCTACGAGCAGTACTTC
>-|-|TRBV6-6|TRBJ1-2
CASAEVAISYGYTF
TGTGCCAGCGCTGAGGTCGCAATCTCCTATGGCTACACCTTC
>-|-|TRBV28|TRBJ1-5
CASTLPPQPQHF
TGTGCCAGCACCCTTCCCCCGCAGCCCCAGCATTTT
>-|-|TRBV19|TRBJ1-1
CASREKGEGFAEAFF
TGTGCCTCCAGAGAGAAAGGGGAGGGGTTCGCTGAAGCTTTCTTT
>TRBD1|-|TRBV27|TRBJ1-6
CASSSGTGGSPLHF
TGTGCCAGCTCATCCGGGACAGGGGGTTCACCCCTCCACTTT
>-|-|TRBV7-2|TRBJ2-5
CASSLGGLGKATVYDNF
TGTGCCAGCAGCTTAGGGGGCCTGGGGAAGGCCACGGTTTACGATAACTTC
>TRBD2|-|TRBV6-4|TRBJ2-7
CASTCGRAETYEQYF
TGTGCCAGCACTTGCGGGAGGGCAGAAACCTACGAGCAGTACTTC
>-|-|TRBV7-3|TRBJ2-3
CASSPQLALRDTQYF
TGTGCCAGCAGCCCTCAGCTAGCCCTGCGAGATACGCAGTATTTT
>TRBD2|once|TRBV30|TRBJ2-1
CAWSGLAASLRGEQFF
TGTGCCTGGAGTGGACTAGCGGCTTCCCTGCGAGGTGAGCAGTTCTTC